This TCR beta chain was sequenced for a study of blood T cell repertoires in COVID-19. Study in general: Samples representing acute and convalescent COVID-19 were sourced from the United States, Italy and Spain. The analysed material was cDNA or gDNA that came from T cells, B-cell-depleted T cells, or PBMCs.

Under the authors' procedure: By means of reference gene primer amplification, nucleated cell counts were estimated. The repertoire was sequenced with immunoSEQ multiplex PCR; TCRdb's copy has only in-frame clones and lacks some. The V and J calls and clone size were taken over from that table, and D and trimming were inferred from the DNA. This table has around 160,000 clones, approximately 86% appearing once. Germline V gene lookup returns CDR1 SEHNR and CDR2 FQNEAQ (reference sequence). The V and J ends lost 10 bases and 3 bases, in that order; junction bases with no gene match: 5. The CDR3 is 14 residues long.

Sequenced: peripheral blood. This clonotype was sampled from a man younger than 35 with acute or convalescent COVID-19. The rearrangement links TRBV7-9 to TRBJ1-6; 8 bases match TRBD1. This CDR3 is CATRTGLYNSPLHF. DNA for the CDR3: TGTGCCACCAGGACAGGGCTCTATAATTCACCCCTCCACTTT. Full variable domain (missing parts from reference TRBV7-9 and TRBJ1-6): DTGVSQNPRHKITKRGQNVTFRCDPISEHNRLYWYRQTLGQGPEFLTYFQNEAQLEKSRLLSDRFSAERPKGSFSTLEIQRTEQGDSAMYLCATRTGLYNSPLHFGNGTRLTVT.